This TCR beta chain was found in a study of cytomegalovirus exposure and HLA in healthy donors. Study-wide context: The study placed over 65% of its approximately 400 genotyped donors in the Caucasian-associated ancestry cluster. Study conclusions and caveats: The study put 160 or so TCR beta chains on its list as cytomegalovirus-associated. A missense variant in DCLRE1C was later tied to TCR beta V- and J-gene trimming.

Though probably carrying unrecorded immune exposures, donors were nominally healthy at sampling. Concerning this clone itself: The antigen remains unidentified.

With 60 Vbeta and 13 Jbeta primers, the PCR was carried out. Clones were read by immunoSEQ multiplex PCR, and TCRdb kept only the in-frame ones, dropping some. The sample lists 55,000 to 70,000 clones; approximately 80% were seen once. Sequenced sample: PBMCs. The TCR comes from a man between 18 and 35 years old in good health and CMV-seropositive.

The CDR3 DNA reads TGTGCCTGGAGTCGGGTAGCGGGAGAAAGCGAGCAGTTCTTC. Translating gives CAWSRVAGESEQFF. The chain has TRBV30 and TRBJ2-1, with 9 positions matching TRBD2. Germline V CDR1 and CDR2: GTSNPN, SVGIG (reference sequence). This CDR3 spans 14 amino acids. J gave up 10 bases and V 2 bases, and 9 bases lay outside the gene matches.